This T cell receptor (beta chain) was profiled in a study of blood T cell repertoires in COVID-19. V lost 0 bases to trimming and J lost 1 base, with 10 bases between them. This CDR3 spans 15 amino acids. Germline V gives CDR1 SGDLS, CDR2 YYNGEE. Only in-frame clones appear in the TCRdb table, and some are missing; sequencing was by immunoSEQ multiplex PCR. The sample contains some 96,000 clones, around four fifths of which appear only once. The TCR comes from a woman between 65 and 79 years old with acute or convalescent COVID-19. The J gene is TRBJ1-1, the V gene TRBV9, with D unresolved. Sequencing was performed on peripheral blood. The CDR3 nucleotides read TGTGCCAGCAGCGTAGAAGGGAGCGGGAACACTGAAGCTTTCTTT. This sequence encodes CASSVEGSGNTEAFF. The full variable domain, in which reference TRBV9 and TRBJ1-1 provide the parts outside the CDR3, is DSGVTQTPKHLITATGQRVTLRCSPRSGDLSVYWYQQSLDQGLQFLIQYYNGEERAKGNILERFSAQQFPDLHSELNLSSLELGDSALYFCASSVEGSGNTEAFFGQGTRLTVV.